This TCR beta chain originates from a study of blood T cell repertoires in COVID-19. Whole-study context: The United States, Italy and Spain provided the acute and convalescent COVID-19 samples. From T cells, B-cell-depleted T cells, or PBMCs came the material, which was cDNA or gDNA.

Germline V gene lookup returns CDR1 ENHRY and CDR2 SYGVKD. CDR3 length equals 15 residues. V lost 3 bases to trimming and J lost 2 bases; unmatched junction nucleotides: 4. Original data processing: It was from reference gene primer amplification that nucleated cell counts were estimated. Using immunoSEQ multiplex PCR, the repertoire was profiled, and TCRdb retains in-frame clones only, with some absent. That table furnishes V, J and clone size, whereas the DNA furnished D and trimming. Of about 440,000 clones in the sample, about 89% were seen once. The sequence was obtained from a woman aged 30 to 39 with acute or convalescent COVID-19. Sample: peripheral blood. The chain carries TRBV10-3 and TRBJ1-5, with 7 bases lining up with TRBD1. Written as DNA, the CDR3 is TGTGCCATCAGTGATAGGGGGCTAGGCAATCAGCCCCAGCATTTT. This translates into CAISDRGLGNQPQHF.